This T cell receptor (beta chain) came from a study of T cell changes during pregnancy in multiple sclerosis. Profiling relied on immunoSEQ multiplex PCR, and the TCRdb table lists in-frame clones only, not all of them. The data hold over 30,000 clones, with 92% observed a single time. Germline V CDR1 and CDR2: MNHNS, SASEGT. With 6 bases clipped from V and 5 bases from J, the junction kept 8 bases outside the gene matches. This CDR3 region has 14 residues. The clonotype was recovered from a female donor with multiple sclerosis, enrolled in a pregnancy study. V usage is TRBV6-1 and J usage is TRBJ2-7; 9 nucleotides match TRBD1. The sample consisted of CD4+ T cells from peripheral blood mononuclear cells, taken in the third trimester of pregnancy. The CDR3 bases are TGTGCCAGCAGCCCGTCTACAGGGGGCGACGAGCAGTACTTC. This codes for CASSPSTGGDEQYF.